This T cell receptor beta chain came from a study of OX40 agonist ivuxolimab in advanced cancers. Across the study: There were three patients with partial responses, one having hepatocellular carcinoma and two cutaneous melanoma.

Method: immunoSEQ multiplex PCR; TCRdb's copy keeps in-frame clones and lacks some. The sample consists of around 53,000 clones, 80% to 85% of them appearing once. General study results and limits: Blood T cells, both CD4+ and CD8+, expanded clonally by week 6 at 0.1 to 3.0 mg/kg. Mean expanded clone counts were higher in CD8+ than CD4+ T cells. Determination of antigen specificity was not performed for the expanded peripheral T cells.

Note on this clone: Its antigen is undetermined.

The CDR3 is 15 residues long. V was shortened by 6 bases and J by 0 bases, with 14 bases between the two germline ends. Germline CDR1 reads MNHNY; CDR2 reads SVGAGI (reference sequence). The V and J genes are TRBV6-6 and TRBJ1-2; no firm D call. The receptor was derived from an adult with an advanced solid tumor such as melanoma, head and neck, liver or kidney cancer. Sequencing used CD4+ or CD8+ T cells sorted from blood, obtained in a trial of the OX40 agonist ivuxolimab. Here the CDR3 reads CASSPTRYANYGYTF. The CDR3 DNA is TGTGCCAGCAGCCCTACTCGATATGCTAACTATGGCTACACCTTC.